The 2 T cell receptor beta chains reported below all come from one sample, sequenced in a study of technical replicates of blood from several donors. Repertoires were generated with immunoSEQ multiplex PCR, while TCRdb's copy carries only in-frame clones and drops some. The sample includes 98,000 or so clones, approximately 96% seen only once; the top ten take over 0.2%. What was sequenced was T cells isolated from PBMCs. All receptors come from a human donor in good health.

The rearrangement joins TRBV5-4 to TRBJ2-2; the match to TRBD1 covers 9 bases. The length of the CDR3 is 15 residues. The trim removed 4 bases at V and 1 base at J, leaving 2 bases unmatched. The germline gives CDR1 SGHNT, CDR2 YYREEE (reference sequence). This CDR3 reads CASSVDRGNTGELFF. As DNA, the CDR3 is TGTGCCAGCAGCGTGGACAGGGGGAACACCGGGGAGCTGTTTTTT.

The chain recombines TRBV6-5 with TRBJ2-1; 10 bases map to TRBD2. The CDR3 consists of 14 residues. Trimming cost V 2 bases and J 7 bases; bases outside gene matches: 2. Germline V gene lookup returns CDR1 MNHEY and CDR2 SVGAGI. CDR3 sequence reads: CASSYLAGENEQFF. CDR3 bases: TGTGCCAGCAGTTACCTAGCGGGGGAAAATGAGCAGTTCTTC.